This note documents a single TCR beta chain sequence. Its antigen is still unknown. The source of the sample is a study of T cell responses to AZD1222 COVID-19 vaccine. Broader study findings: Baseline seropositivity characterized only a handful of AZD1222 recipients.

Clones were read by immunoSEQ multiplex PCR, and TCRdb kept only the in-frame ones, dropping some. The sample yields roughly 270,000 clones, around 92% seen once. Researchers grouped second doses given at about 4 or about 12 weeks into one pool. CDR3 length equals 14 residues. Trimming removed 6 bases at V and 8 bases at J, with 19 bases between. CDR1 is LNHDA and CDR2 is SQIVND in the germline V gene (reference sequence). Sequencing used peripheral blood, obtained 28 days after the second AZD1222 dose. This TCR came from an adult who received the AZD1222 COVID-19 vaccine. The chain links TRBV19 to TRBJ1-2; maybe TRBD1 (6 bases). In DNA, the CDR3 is TGTGCCAGTAGGCAAGATCCCGGGACAAAAGGCTACACCTTC. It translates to CASRQDPGTKGYTF.